This TCR beta chain was identified in a study of beta chain features in type 1 diabetes. The V end was cut by 3 bases, the J end by 7 bases, with 10 bases between. Germline CDR1 KGHSH, CDR2 LQKENI. This CDR3 is built from 12 residues. Expressed TCRB transcripts were sequenced because the entire RNA isolate underwent reverse transcription. Method: immunoSEQ multiplex PCR; TCRdb's copy keeps in-frame clones and lacks some. The table records about 320,000 clones, around 13% of them present only once. The source of this sequence is a man aged 25-40 years in good health. The rearrangement uses TRBV18 and TRBJ2-7; no firm D call. Sequencing input: central memory CD4+ T cells from blood. The CDR3 spells CASSPGHGEQYV. CDR3 in DNA: TGTGCCAGCTCACCGGGTCACGGAGAGCAGTACGTC.